Presented here are 17 T cell receptor beta chains from one specimen sequenced in a study of T cells in pancreatic ductal adenocarcinoma. Surgery without prior neoadjuvant therapy was the treatment of the selected pancreatic ductal adenocarcinoma patients. This table comes from immunoSEQ multiplex PCR, and its TCRdb copy is limited to in-frame clones, with some not included. Found here are roughly 20,000 clones, about nine tenths of them singletons; the top ten hold about 0.94%. Material: PBMCs. The receptors were gathered from a human donor with pancreatic ductal adenocarcinoma.

V is TRBV7-9 and J is TRBJ1-1; TRBD1 agrees at 7 bases. CDR1 is SEHNR, CDR2 FQNEAQ, per germline (reference sequence). The CDR3 has 13 amino acids. V was clipped by 2 bases and J by 5 bases; unmatched bases: 2. In nucleotides, the CDR3 is TGTGCCAGCAGCTTACAACAGGGGACTGAAGCTTTCTTT. It yields the protein CASSLQQGTEAFF.

This chain joins TRBV28 and TRBJ1-5; D might be TRBD1 (5 bases). Trimming removed 4 bases from V and 2 bases from J, with 15 bases in between. Germline V gene data show CDR1 as MDHEN and CDR2 as SYDVKM. The CDR3 consists of 16 residues. For the CDR3, the DNA is TGTGCCAGCAGTTCCCCGGCGGGGCTAGGCAATCAGCCCCAGCATTTT. Translation: CASSSPAGLGNQPQHF.

This chain connects TRBV9 to TRBJ2-5, with 7 nucleotides matching TRBD1. The J call may be incorrect, as the DNA end agrees better with TRBJ2-7. CDR1 and CDR2 from the germline V gene are SGDLS and YYNGEE. The CDR3 loop spans 15 amino acids. The CDR3, as DNA: TGTGCCAGCAGCGTAGACGAGGGGGCGCGCTACGAGCAGTACTTC. This encodes CASSVDEGARYEQYF.

With respect to this clone: The CDR3 carries no conserved terminal phenylalanine or tryptophan, so it likely arises from a read error. The gene calls are TRBV7-2 and TRBJ2-7; 12 positions match TRBD1. Per germline, CDR1 SGHTA and CDR2 FQGNSA. The CDR3 loop spans 19 amino acids. J gave up 1 base and V 4 bases, and 14 bases lay outside the gene matches. As DNA, the CDR3 is TGTGCCAGCAGCTACGGGGGACAGGGGGCCCGTGCCTCTTCCTACGAGCAGTACCTC. This codes for CASSYGGQGARASSYEQYL.

V usage is TRBV30 and J usage is TRBJ2-5, with D possibly being TRBD1 (6 bases). CDR3 length: 12 residues. V dropped 4 bases and J dropped 5 bases, with 11 bases sitting between them. Germline CDR1 reads GTSNPN; CDR2 reads SVGIG (reference sequence). The CDR3 DNA sequence: TGTGCCTGGACAGGGGATAGGGAGACCCAGTACTTC. Translation gives CAWTGDRETQYF. Drawing the rest from reference TRBV30 and TRBJ2-5, the complete variable domain is SQTIHQWPATLVQPVGSPLSLECTVEGTSNPNLYWYRQAAGRGLQLLFYSVGIGQISSEVPQNLSASRPQDRQFILSSKKLLLSDSGFYLCAWTGDRETQYFGPGTRLLVL.

The chain carries TRBV7-2 and TRBJ1-2; 9 nucleotides agree with TRBD1. The V gene end was trimmed by 5 bases and the J gene end by 8 bases; junction bases not matched to a gene: 15. In germline, CDR1 is SGHTA, CDR2 FQGNSA. CDR3 length: 16 amino acids. The CDR3 loop reads CASSQDLGQGSRGYTF. DNA for the CDR3: TGTGCCAGCAGCCAAGATCTTGGACAGGGGAGTCGGGGCTACACCTTC.

The V call is TRBV4-2, the J call TRBJ2-7; 7 bases match TRBD2. CDR3 size: 15 residues. Germline V CDR1 and CDR2: LGHNA, YNFKEQ. Trimming removed 3 bases from V and 3 bases from J; junction bases left unmatched: 8. CDR3 nucleotides: TGTGCCAGCAGCCAGTGGGTGGGGGGGGGCTACGAGCAGTACTTC. It specifies CASSQWVGGGYEQYF.

The rearrangement uses TRBV28 and TRBJ1-3, with 7 bases fitting TRBD1. Germline V gene data show CDR1 as MDHEN and CDR2 as SYDVKM. The ends lost 10 bases at V and 4 bases at J; junction bases unmatched: 10. The CDR3 runs 14 residues. The CDR3 sequence: CATSGQEMGNTIYF. DNA of the CDR3: TGTGCCACCTCCGGACAGGAGATGGGAAACACCATATATTTT. The whole variable domain, remainder taken from reference TRBV28 and TRBJ1-3, is DVKVTQSSRYLVKRTGEKVFLECVQDMDHENMFWYRQDPGLGLRLIYFSYDVKMKEKGDIPEGYSVSREKKERFSLILESASTNQTSMYLCATSGQEMGNTIYFGEGSWLTVV.

About this clone itself: The junction departs from the called germline gene at one end, perhaps through a read error. As DNA, the CDR3 is TGTGCCAGCAGTCTATCTACAGGGTATACTGAAGCTTTCTTT. This codes for CASSLSTGYTEAFF. The gene calls are TRBV27 and TRBJ1-1; D is perhaps TRBD1 (6 bases). Germline V gene data show CDR1 as MNHEY and CDR2 as SMNVEV (reference sequence). This CDR3 spans 14 amino acids.

The table lists this clone with a count of one. The chain is built from TRBV28 and TRBJ1-1, with 8 bases identical to TRBD1. Per germline, CDR1 MDHEN and CDR2 SYDVKM. The CDR3 covers 13 residues. V was clipped by 8 bases and J by 0 bases; unmatched bases: 2. The CDR3 nucleotides are TGTGCCAGCCGACAGGGGATGAACACTGAAGCTTTCTTT. It translates to CASRQGMNTEAFF.

This clone was seen just once. The chain is built from TRBV5-5 and TRBJ2-1; 13 bases align to TRBD2. Trimming removed 0 bases from V and 0 bases from J; junction bases left unmatched: 6. CDR3 size: 19 residues. Germline V gives CDR1 SGHKS, CDR2 YYEKEE (reference sequence). CDR3 sequence: CASSLVGTSGESSYNEQFF. The DNA for the CDR3 is TGTGCCAGCAGCTTGGTTGGGACTAGCGGGGAAAGCTCCTACAATGAGCAGTTCTTC. The full variable domain, its missing parts supplied by reference TRBV5-5 and TRBJ2-1, is DAGVTQSPTHLIKTRGQQVTLRCSPISGHKSVSWYQQVLGQGPQFIFQYYEKEERGRGNFPDRFSARQFPNYSSELNVNALLLGDSALYLCASSLVGTSGESSYNEQFFGPGTRLTVL.

V and J are TRBV5-5 and TRBJ1-1, with D perhaps TRBD1 (6 bases). Germline assignment: CDR1 SGHKS and CDR2 YYEKEE (reference sequence). Trimming stripped 5 bases from V and 1 base from J, with 12 bases between. This CDR3 has 14 amino acids. The CDR3 DNA reads TGTGCCAGCAGTTCCGGACAGTCGAACACTGAAGCTTTCTTT. Protein: CASSSGQSNTEAFF.

The chain has TRBV10-3 and TRBJ2-1, with TRBD1 identical over 9 bases. Germline CDR1 ENHRY, CDR2 SYGVKD. V shed 9 bases and J 7 bases; nucleotides not matched to a gene: 4. The CDR3 is made up of 12 amino acids. CDR3 region: CAIEGQGNEQFF. DNA of the CDR3: TGTGCCATAGAGGGACAGGGTAATGAGCAGTTCTTC.

V and J are TRBV5-1 and TRBJ2-7; tentative D call: TRBD2 (7 bases). CDR1 SGHRS and CDR2 YFSETQ come from the germline V gene. The CDR3 sequence is 16 residues long. V lost 4 bases, J lost 2 bases, and 19 bases lay in between. The CDR3: CASSPGTGGPAYEQYF. The DNA of the CDR3 is TGCGCCAGCAGCCCAGGGACGGGGGGCCCCGCCTACGAGCAGTACTTC.

A single count supports this clone. The rearrangement joins TRBV18 to TRBJ1-5; a possible D gene is TRBD1 (6 bases). The ends were cut back, 2 bases at V and 2 bases at J, with 16 bases in the middle. The CDR3 sequence is 17 residues long. Germline V gene lookup returns CDR1 KGHSH and CDR2 LQKENI. DNA for the CDR3: TGTGCCAGCTCACCAGGGGGACCGGGGGGCGGCAATCAGCCCCAGCATTTT. It translates to CASSPGGPGGGNQPQHF.

V gene TRBV5-1 combines with J gene TRBJ1-6; D might be TRBD1 (5 bases). The CDR3 consists of 15 residues. CDR1 SGHRS and CDR2 YFSETQ come from the germline V gene. The V gene lost 0 bases and the J gene lost 5 bases, with 9 bases spanning the gap. The CDR3 sequence is CASSLEGLDNSPLHF. The CDR3 bases are TGCGCCAGCAGCTTGGAGGGGCTGGATAATTCACCCCTCCACTTT.

The chain has TRBV15 and TRBJ1-2, with 7 bases that match TRBD1. Per germline, CDR1 LNHNV and CDR2 YYDKDF (reference sequence). The V gene end was trimmed by 0 bases and the J gene end by 4 bases; junction bases not matched to a gene: 14. This CDR3 has 18 amino acids. CDR3 in amino acids: CATSRDSGVKGASYGYTF. CDR3 DNA sequence: TGTGCCACCAGCAGAGATTCAGGTGTGAAGGGGGCGAGCTATGGCTACACCTTC. The full variable domain, its missing parts supplied by reference TRBV15 and TRBJ1-2, is DAMVIQNPRYQVTQFGKPVTLSCSQTLNHNVMYWYQQKSSQAPKLLFHYYDKDFNNEADTPDNFQSRRPNTSFCFLDIRSPGLGDTAMYLCATSRDSGVKGASYGYTFGSGTRLTVV.